This T cell receptor (beta chain) comes out of a study of blood T cell repertoires in COVID-19. Study overall: The United States, Italy and Spain were the sources of the acute and convalescent COVID-19 samples. PBMCs, B-cell-depleted T cells, or T cells provided the cDNA or gDNA that made up the material.

Germline values: CDR1 SGHTA, CDR2 FQGNSA. This CDR3 contains 16 residues. Trimming cost V 4 bases and J 4 bases; bases outside gene matches: 10. Under the authors' procedure: The assay estimated nucleated cells by amplifying reference gene primers. TCRdb's copy holds only in-frame clones and misses some; the assay was immunoSEQ multiplex PCR. The DNA gave D and trimming, while V, J and clone size come from that table. The data show fewer than 40,000 clones, 89% seen once. The rearrangement uses TRBV7-2 and TRBJ2-3; 8 bases line up with TRBD2. The clonotype comes from a man at least 80 years old with acute or convalescent COVID-19. Sequencing used peripheral blood. This CDR3 reads CASSSSQREFSDTQYF. CDR3 nucleotide sequence: TGTGCCAGCAGCTCCTCGCAGCGGGAGTTTTCAGATACGCAGTATTTT.